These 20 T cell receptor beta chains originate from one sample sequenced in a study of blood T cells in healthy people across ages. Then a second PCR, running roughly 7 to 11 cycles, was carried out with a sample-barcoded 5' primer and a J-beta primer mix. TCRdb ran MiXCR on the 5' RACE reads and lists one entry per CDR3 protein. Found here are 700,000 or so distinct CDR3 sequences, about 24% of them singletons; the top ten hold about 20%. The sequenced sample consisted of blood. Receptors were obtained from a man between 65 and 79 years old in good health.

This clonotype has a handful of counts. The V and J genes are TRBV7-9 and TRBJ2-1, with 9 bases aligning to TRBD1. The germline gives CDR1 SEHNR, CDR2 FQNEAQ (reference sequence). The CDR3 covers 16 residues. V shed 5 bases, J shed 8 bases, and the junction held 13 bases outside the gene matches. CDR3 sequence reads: CASSTPMGQGGHEQFF. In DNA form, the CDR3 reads TGTGCCAGCAGCACACCAATGGGACAGGGAGGTCATGAGCAGTTCTTC.

The chain's CDR3 is CASTTELMVARTEAFF. DNA of the CDR3: TGTGCCAGCACAACTGAACTTATGGTTGCGCGAACTGAAGCTTTCTTT. The V gene is TRBV7-9, the J gene TRBJ1-1; no clear D. The CDR3 runs 16 residues. In germline, CDR1 is SEHNR, CDR2 FQNEAQ (reference sequence). The V end lost 7 bases, the J end lost 5 bases, and 23 bases lay between the germline ends.

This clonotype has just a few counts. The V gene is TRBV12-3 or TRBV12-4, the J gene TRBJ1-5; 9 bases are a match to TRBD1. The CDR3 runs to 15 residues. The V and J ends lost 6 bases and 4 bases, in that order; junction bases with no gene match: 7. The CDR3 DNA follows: TGTGCCAGCAGGATGGGACAGGGCCCAAATCAGCCCCAGCATTTT. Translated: CASRMGQGPNQPQHF.

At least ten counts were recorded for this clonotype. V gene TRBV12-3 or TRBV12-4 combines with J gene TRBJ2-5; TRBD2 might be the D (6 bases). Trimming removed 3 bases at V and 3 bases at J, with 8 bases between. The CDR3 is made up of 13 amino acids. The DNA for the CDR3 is TGTGCCAGCAGTTTCGGGACTGAAGAGACCCAGTACTTC. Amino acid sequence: CASSFGTEETQYF.

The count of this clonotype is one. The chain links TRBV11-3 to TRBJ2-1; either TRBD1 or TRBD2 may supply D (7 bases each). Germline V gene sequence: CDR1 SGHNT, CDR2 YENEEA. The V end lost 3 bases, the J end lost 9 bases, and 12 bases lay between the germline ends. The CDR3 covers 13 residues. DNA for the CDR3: TGTGCCAGCAGCTTGGGGAGGGGGCGTGAGCAGTTCTTC. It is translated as CASSLGRGREQFF.

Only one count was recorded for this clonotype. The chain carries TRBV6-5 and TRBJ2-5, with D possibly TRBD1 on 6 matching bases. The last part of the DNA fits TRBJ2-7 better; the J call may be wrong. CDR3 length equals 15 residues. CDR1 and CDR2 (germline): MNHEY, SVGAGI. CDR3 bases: TGTGCCAGCAGACCGGGACACTGGAGCTCCTACGAGCAGTACGTC. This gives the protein CASRPGHWSSYEQYV.

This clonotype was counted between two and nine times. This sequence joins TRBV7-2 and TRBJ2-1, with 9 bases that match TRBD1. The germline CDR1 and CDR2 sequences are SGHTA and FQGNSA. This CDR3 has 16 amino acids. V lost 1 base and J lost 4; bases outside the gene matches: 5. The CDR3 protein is CASSLDWDRAYNEQFF. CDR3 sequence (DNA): TGTGCCAGCAGCTTAGATTGGGACAGGGCTTACAATGAGCAGTTCTTC.

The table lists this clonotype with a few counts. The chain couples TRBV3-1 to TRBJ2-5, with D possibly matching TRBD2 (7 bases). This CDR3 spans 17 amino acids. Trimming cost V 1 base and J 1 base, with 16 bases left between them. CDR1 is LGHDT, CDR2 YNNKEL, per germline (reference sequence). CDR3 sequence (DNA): TGTGCCAGCAGCCAAGGCCGGGGGGCCGACCTCCAAGAGACCCAGTACTTC. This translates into CASSQGRGADLQETQYF.

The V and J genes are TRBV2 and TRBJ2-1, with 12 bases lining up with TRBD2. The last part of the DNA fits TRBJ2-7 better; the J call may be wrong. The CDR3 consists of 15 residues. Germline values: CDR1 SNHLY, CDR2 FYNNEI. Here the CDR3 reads CASRATSGGIYEQYF. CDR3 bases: TGTGCCAGCAGGGCCACTAGCGGGGGGATCTACGAGCAGTACTTC.

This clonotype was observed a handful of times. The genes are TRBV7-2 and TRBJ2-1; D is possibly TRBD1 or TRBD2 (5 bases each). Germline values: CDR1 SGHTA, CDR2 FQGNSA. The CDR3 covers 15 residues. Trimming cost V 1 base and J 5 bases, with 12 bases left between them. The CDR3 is CASSLVGTLDNEQFF. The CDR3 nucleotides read TGTGCCAGCAGCTTAGTTGGGACCCTCGACAATGAGCAGTTCTTC. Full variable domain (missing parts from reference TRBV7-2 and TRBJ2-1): GAGVSQSPSNKVTEKGKDVELRCDPISGHTALYWYRQSLGQGLEFLIYFQGNSAPDKSGLPSDRFSAERTGGSVSTLTIQRTQQEDSAVYLCASSLVGTLDNEQFFGPGTRLTVL.

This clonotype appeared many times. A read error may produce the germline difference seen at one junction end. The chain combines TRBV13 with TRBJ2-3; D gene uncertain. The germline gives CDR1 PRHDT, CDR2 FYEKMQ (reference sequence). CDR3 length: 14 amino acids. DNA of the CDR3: TGTGCCAGCAGATTAGATGTATTCACAGATACGCAGTATTTT. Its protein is CASRLDVFTDTQYF.

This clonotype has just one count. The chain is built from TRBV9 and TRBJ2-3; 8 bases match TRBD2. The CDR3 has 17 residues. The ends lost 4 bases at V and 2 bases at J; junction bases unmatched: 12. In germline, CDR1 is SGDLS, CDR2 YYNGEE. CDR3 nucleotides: TGTGCCAGCAGCCCACGTAATAGCGGGGCCCCCACAGATACGCAGTATTTT. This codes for CASSPRNSGAPTDTQYF.

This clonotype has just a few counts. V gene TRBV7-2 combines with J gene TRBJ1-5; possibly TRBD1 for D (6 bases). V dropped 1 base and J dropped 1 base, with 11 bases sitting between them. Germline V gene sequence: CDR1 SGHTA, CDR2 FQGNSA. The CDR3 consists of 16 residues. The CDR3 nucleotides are TGTGCCAGCAGCTTAGTTGGGGGCTCAAGCAATCAGCCCCAGCATTTT. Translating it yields CASSLVGGSSNQPQHF.

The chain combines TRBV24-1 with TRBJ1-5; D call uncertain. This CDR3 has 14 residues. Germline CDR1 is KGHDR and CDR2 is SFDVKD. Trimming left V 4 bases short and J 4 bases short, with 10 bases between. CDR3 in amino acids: CATSEPPANQPQHF. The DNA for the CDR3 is TGTGCCACCAGTGAACCTCCCGCTAATCAGCCCCAGCATTTT.

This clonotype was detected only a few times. The CDR3 reads CASSLAQGHTEAFF. The CDR3 DNA sequence: TGTGCCAGCAGCTTGGCACAGGGCCACACTGAAGCTTTCTTT. The chain is built from TRBV5-6 and TRBJ1-1; tentatively, D is TRBD1 (6 bases). Germline lookup yields CDR1 SGHDT and CDR2 YYEEEE. The CDR3 is 14 amino acids. Deletions cut 0 bases from V and 3 bases from J, with 9 bases between.

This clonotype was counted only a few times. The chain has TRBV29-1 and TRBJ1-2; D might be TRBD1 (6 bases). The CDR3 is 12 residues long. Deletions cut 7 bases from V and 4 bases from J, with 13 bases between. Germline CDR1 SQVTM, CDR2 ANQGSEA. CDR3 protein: CSAKGGGYGYTF. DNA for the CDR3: TGCAGCGCTAAGGGGGGAGGCTATGGCTACACCTTC.

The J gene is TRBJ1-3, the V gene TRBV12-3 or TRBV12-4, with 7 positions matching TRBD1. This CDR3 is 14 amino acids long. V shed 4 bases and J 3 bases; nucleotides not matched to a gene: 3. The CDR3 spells CASSYRGGGNTIYF. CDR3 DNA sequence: TGTGCCAGCAGTTACAGGGGAGGTGGAAACACCATATATTTT.

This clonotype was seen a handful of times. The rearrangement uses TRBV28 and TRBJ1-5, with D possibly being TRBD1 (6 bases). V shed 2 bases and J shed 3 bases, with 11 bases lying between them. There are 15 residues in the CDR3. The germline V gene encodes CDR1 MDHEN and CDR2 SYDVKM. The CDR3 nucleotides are TGTGCCAGCAGTTTACTAGGGGGGGACAATCAGCCCCAGCATTTT. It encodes CASSLLGGDNQPQHF.

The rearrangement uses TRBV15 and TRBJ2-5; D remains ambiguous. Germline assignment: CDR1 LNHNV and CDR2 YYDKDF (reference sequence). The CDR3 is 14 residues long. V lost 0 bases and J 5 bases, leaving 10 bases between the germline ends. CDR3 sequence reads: CATSRDQGSETQYF. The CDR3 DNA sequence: TGTGCCACCAGCAGAGATCAAGGCTCTGAGACCCAGTACTTC.

Here the CDR3 reads CASRRFGETGTDTQYF. CDR3 nucleotide sequence: TGTGCCAGCAGGCGATTTGGTGAAACAGGCACAGATACGCAGTATTTT. The chain is built from TRBV7-9 and TRBJ2-3; no reliable D call. V dropped 6 bases and J dropped 1 base, with 17 bases sitting between them. Germline CDR1 and CDR2: SEHNR and FQNEAQ (reference sequence). The CDR3 runs to 16 residues.